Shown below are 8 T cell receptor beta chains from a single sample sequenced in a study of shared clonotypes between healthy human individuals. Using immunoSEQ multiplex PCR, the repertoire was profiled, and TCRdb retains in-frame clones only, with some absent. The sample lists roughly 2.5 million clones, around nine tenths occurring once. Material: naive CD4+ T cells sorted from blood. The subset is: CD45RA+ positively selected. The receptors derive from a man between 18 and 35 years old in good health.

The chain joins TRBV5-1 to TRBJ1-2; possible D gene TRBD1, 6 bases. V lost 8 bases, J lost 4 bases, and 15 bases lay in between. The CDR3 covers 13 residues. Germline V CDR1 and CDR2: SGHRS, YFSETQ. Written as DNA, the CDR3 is TGCGCCAGACAAAAGGGGGTGGGCTATGGCTACACCTTC. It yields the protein CARQKGVGYGYTF.

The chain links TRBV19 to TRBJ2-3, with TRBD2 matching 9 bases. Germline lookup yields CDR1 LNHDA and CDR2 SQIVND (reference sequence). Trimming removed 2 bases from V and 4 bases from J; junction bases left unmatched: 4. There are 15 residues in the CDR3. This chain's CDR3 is CASSIRAGGSDTQYF. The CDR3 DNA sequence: TGTGCCAGTAGTATAAGAGCGGGAGGCTCAGATACGCAGTATTTT.

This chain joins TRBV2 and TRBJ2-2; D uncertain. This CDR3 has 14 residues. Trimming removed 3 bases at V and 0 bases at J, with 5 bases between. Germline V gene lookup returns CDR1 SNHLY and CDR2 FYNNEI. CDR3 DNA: TGTGCCAGCAGTGAGGTCGCGAACACCGGGGAGCTGTTTTTT. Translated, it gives CASSEVANTGELFF.

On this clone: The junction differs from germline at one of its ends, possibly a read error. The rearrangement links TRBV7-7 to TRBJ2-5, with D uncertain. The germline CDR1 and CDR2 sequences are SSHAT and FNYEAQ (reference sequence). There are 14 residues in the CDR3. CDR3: CASSLAGRGETQYF. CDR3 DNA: TGTGCTAGCAGCTTAGCCGGACGAGGAGAGACCCAGTACTTC. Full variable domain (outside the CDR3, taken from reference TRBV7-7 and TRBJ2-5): GAGVSQSPRYKVTKRGQDVTLRCDPISSHATLYWYQQALGQGPEFLTYFNYEAQPDKSGLPSDRFSAERPEGSISTLTIQRTEQRDSAMYRCASSLAGRGETQYFGPGTRLLVL.

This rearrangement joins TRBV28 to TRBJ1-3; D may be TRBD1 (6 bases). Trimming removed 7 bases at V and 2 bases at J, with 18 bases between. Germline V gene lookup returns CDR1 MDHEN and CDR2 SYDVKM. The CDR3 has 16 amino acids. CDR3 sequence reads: CASTDPGQGTGNTIYF. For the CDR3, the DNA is TGTGCCAGCACCGACCCCGGGCAGGGGACTGGAAACACCATATATTTT.

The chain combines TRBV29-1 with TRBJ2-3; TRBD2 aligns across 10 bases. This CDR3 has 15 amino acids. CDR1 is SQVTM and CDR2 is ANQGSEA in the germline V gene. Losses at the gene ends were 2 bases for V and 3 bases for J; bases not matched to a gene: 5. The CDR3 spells CSVERTSGGTDTQYF. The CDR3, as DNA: TGCAGCGTTGAAAGGACTAGCGGTGGAACAGATACGCAGTATTTT.

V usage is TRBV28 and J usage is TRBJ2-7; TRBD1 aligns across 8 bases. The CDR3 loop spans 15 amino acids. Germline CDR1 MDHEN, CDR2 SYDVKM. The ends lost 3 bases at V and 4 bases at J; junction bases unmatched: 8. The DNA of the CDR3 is TGTGCCAGCAGTTTCGATACCGGGACAGGATACGAGCAGTACTTC. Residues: CASSFDTGTGYEQYF.

CDR3 amino acids: CATPRANYGYTF. CDR3 DNA: TGTGCCACCCCCCGAGCTAACTATGGCTACACCTTC. V usage is TRBV6-1 and J usage is TRBJ1-2; D call uncertain. From germline, CDR1 is MNHNS and CDR2 SASEGT. V was trimmed by 10 bases and J by 0 bases, leaving 9 bases between them. This CDR3 has 12 amino acids.